A single sample gave rise to the 11 T cell receptor beta chains below, sequenced in a study of regulatory T cells in long-lasting Graves disease. Arm-PCR of CDR3 regions and iRepertoire HTBI primers were the basis on which TCR beta libraries were built. TCRdb used MiXCR to reprocess the multiplex PCR reads, holding one entry per CDR3 protein. The sample has 450,000 to 700,000 distinct CDR3 sequences, approximately 13% seen once. As to time point: newly diagnosed GD, antithyroid drugs for less than 3 months. With RNA extracted from PBMCs as input, the TCR library was made. These same data were also listed under a study on T cells in Graves' hyperthyroidism and ophthalmopathy.

The sequencing used peripheral blood mononuclear cells (PBMCs), collected at new diagnosis, from a patient treated with antithyroid drugs. The receptor source for this set is a man in his thirties or forties with Graves disease.

This clonotype was recorded at least ten times. The chain uses TRBV5-1 and TRBJ2-1; possible D gene TRBD1, 6 bases. The DNA end lines up better with TRBJ2-5; the J call may be wrong. The CDR3 has 14 amino acids. Germline CDR1 and CDR2: SGHRS and YFSETQ. The CDR3 bases are TGCGCCAGCAGCACTTACAGGGATCAAGAGACCCAGTACTTC. Protein: CASSTYRDQETQYF.

This chain links TRBV19 with TRBJ2-1; 7 bases fit TRBD2. This CDR3 comprises 13 residues. The V segment lost 9 bases and the J segment 7 bases; nucleotides outside the gene matches: 9. Germline V gives CDR1 LNHDA, CDR2 SQIVND (reference sequence). Here the CDR3 reads CASRLVGGNEQFF. As DNA, the CDR3 is TGTGCCAGCAGACTAGTGGGGGGGAATGAGCAGTTCTTC. Full variable domain (remainder filled in from reference TRBV19 and TRBJ2-1): DGGITQSPKYLFRKEGQNVTLSCEQNLNHDAMYWYRQDPGQGLRLIYYSQIVNDFQKGDIAEGYSVSREKKESFPLTVTSAQKNPTAFYLCASRLVGGNEQFFGPGTRLTVL.

The chain carries TRBV7-9 and TRBJ1-2; 8 bases agree with TRBD1. CDR1 is SEHNR and CDR2 is FQNEAQ in the germline V gene (reference sequence). Trimming at V came to 7 bases and at J to 4 bases, leaving 14 bases not matched to a gene. CDR3 size: 16 residues. The CDR3 DNA follows: TGTGCCAGCATCAGGGGGCGGTTCCTAGGGGGCTATGGCTACACCTTC. Its protein product is CASIRGRFLGGYGYTF. Full variable domain (rest looked up from reference TRBV7-9 and TRBJ1-2): DTGVSQNPRHKITKRGQNVTFRCDPISEHNRLYWYRQTLGQGPEFLTYFQNEAQLEKSRLLSDRFSAERPKGSFSTLEIQRTEQGDSAMYLCASIRGRFLGGYGYTFGSGTRLTVV.

This chain connects TRBV5-1 to TRBJ1-1; 7 bases are a match to TRBD1. Unmatched junction bases numbered 7, after V lost 0 bases and J lost 5 bases. Germline values: CDR1 SGHRS, CDR2 YFSETQ. The CDR3 consists of 15 residues. The CDR3 is CASSLDTGVGTEAFF. CDR3 nucleotide sequence: TGCGCCAGCAGCTTGGACACAGGGGTAGGAACTGAAGCTTTCTTT.

The chain employs TRBV27 and TRBJ2-1; 9 nucleotides agree with TRBD2. Per germline, CDR1 MNHEY and CDR2 SMNVEV (reference sequence). Trimming cost V 4 bases and J 8 bases; bases outside gene matches: 9. The CDR3 covers 15 residues. CDR3 sequence: CASSSLAGAGDEQFF. The CDR3 nucleotides are TGTGCCAGCAGTTCGTTAGCGGGAGCGGGCGATGAGCAGTTCTTC.

The chain has TRBV6-2 or TRBV6-3 and TRBJ2-6; D is possibly TRBD1 (6 bases). In germline, CDR1 is MNHEY, CDR2 SVGEGT. This CDR3 comprises 18 residues. V was shortened by 6 bases and J by 4 bases, with 22 bases between the two germline ends. The CDR3 coding sequence is TGTGCCAGCAGGCCAAGACAGGAATATCCCCCCGGGGCCAACGTCCTGACTTTC. This translates into CASRPRQEYPPGANVLTF.

This clonotype was seen more than once but under ten times. A junction end diverges from the germline sequence, so it may reflect a read error. The rearrangement joins TRBV7-7 to TRBJ2-7; TRBD2 agrees at 9 bases. This CDR3 region has 15 residues. The germline V gene has CDR1 SSHAT and CDR2 FNYEAQ (reference sequence). The CDR3 nucleotides read TGTGCTAGCAGCGCCGGAGCGGGAGGTAGCCACGAGCAGTACTTC. The encoded protein is CASSAGAGGSHEQYF.

This clonotype was seen at least ten times. The V gene is TRBV6-1, the J gene TRBJ2-2; 7 bases agree with TRBD1. The CDR3 contains 14 residues. Germline loops: CDR1 MNHNS, CDR2 SASEGT. After removal of 8 bases from V and 1 base from J, the junction contained 4 bases not matched to a gene. CDR3 amino acids: CASLGQQNTGELFF. The CDR3 DNA sequence: TGTGCCAGCTTGGGACAGCAGAACACCGGGGAGCTGTTTTTT.

The rearrangement links TRBV20-1 to TRBJ2-2; tentatively, D is TRBD1 (6 bases). Per germline, CDR1 DFQATT and CDR2 SNEGSKA (reference sequence). The CDR3 consists of 14 residues. With 6 bases removed from V and 2 bases from J, the gap between germline ends came to 13 bases. CDR3 in amino acids: CSALGRGNTGELFF. The CDR3 bases are TGCAGTGCCCTGGGCAGGGGCAACACCGGGGAGCTGTTTTTT.

This clonotype was counted many times. The rearrangement uses TRBV11-2 and TRBJ1-2; maybe TRBD1 (5 bases). Trimming cost V 7 bases and J 4 bases, with 10 bases left between them. This CDR3 region has 12 residues. Germline-derived CDR1 and CDR2 are SGHAT and FQNNGV. CDR3 residues: CASTAGGYGYTF. The CDR3 nucleotides read TGTGCCAGCACCGCGGGGGGCTATGGCTACACCTTC.

This clonotype was picked up a small number of times. The J gene is TRBJ2-2, the V gene TRBV4-2; D unresolved. Trimming shortened V by 0 bases and J by 7 bases, and 9 bases separated the two germline ends. The CDR3 is 14 residues long. Germline loops: CDR1 LGHNA, CDR2 YNFKEQ. The CDR3, as DNA: TGTGCCAGCAGCCAAGATAAGAGTCTCGGGGAGCTGTTTTTT. Amino acids: CASSQDKSLGELFF.